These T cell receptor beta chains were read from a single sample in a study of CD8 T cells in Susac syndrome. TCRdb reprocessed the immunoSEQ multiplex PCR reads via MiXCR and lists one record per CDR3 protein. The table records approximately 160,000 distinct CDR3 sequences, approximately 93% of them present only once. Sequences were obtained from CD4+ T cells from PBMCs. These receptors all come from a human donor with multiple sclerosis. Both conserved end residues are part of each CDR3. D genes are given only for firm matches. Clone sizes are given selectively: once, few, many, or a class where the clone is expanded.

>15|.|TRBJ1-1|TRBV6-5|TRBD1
CASSYRTGVNTEAFF
TGTGCCAGCAGTTACAGGACAGGGGTGAACACTGAAGCTTTCTTT
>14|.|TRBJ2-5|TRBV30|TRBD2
CAWTGSGSWETQYF
TGTGCCTGGACAGGTAGCGGGAGTTGGGAGACCCAGTACTTC
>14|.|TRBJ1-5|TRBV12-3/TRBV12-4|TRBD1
CASSRTGAYQPQHF
TGTGCCAGCAGTAGGACAGGGGCCTATCAGCCCCAGCATTTT
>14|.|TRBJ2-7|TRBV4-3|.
CASSLLTSSYEQYF
TGCGCCAGCAGCCTCCTGACGAGTTCCTACGAGCAGTACTTC
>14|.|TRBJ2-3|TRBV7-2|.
CASSFLGGTDTQYF
TGTGCCAGCAGCTTCCTGGGAGGCACAGATACGCAGTATTTT
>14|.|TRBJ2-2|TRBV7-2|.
CASSPPVAAGELFF
TGTGCCAGCAGCCCTCCCGTAGCCGCCGGGGAGCTGTTTTTT
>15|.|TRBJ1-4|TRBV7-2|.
CASSLVAGGDEKLFF
TGTGCCAGCAGCTTAGTTGCGGGAGGTGATGAAAAACTGTTTTTT
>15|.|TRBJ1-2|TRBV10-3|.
CAISPSVGTFDGYTF
TGTGCCATCTCCCCTTCCGTTGGGACGTTTGATGGCTACACCTTC
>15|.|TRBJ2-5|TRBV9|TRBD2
CASSVGGGGRETQYF
TGTGCCAGCAGCGTAGGGGGCGGGGGTCGAGAGACCCAGTACTTC
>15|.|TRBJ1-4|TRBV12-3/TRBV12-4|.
CASGPTAWGNEKLFF
TGTGCCAGCGGACCCACAGCCTGGGGTAATGAAAAACTGTTTTTT
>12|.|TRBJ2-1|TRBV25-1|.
CASWDPGYEQFF
TGTGCCAGCTGGGACCCCGGGTATGAGCAGTTCTTC
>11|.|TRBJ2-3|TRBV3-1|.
CASTGSDTQYF
TGTGCCAGCACGGGGTCAGATACGCAGTATTTT
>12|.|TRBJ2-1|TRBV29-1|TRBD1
CSVQGQYNEQFF
TGCAGCGTCCAGGGACAGTACAATGAGCAGTTCTTC
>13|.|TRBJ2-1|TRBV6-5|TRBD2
CASKASGRNEQFF
TGTGCCAGTAAGGCTAGCGGGCGGAATGAGCAGTTCTTC
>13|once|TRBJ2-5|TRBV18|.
CASSGGTQETQYF
TGTGCCAGCTCTGGGGGGACACAAGAGACCCAGTACTTC
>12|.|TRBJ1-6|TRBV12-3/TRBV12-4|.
CASSLMNSPLHF
TGTGCCAGCAGTTTAATGAATTCACCCCTCCACTTT
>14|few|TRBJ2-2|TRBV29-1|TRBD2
CSVGGRLNTGELFF
TGCAGCGTGGGAGGGCGCCTGAACACCGGGGAGCTGTTTTTT
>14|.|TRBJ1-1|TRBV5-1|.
CASSLETANTEAFF
TGCGCCAGCAGCTTGGAGACAGCGAACACTGAAGCTTTCTTT
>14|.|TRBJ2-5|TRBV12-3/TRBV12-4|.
CASSLMGIQETQYF
TGTGCCAGCAGTTTAATGGGGATTCAAGAGACCCAGTACTTC
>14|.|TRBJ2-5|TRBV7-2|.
CASSASGTKETQYF
TGTGCCAGCAGCGCTTCCGGGACAAAAGAGACCCAGTACTTC
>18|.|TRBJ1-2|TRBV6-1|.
CASSEALGGRVTNYGYTF
TGTGCCAGCAGTGAAGCTTTGGGGGGGCGAGTGACTAACTATGGCTACACCTTC
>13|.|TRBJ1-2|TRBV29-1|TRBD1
CSVGQGRGYGYTF
TGCAGCGTGGGACAGGGCCGGGGCTATGGCTACACCTTC
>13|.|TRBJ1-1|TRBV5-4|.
CASSFQGTTEAFF
TGTGCCAGCAGCTTTCAGGGGACCACTGAAGCTTTCTTT
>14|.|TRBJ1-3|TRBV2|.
CASPGTYSGNTIYF
TGTGCCAGCCCCGGGACGTACTCTGGAAACACCATATATTTT
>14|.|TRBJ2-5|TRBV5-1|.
CASSSERGSETQYF
TGCGCCAGCAGCTCGGAAAGGGGGTCGGAGACCCAGTACTTC
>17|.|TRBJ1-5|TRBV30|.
CAWSATRMASSNQPQHF
TGTGCCTGGAGCGCCACTCGCATGGCCTCGAGCAATCAGCCCCAGCATTTT
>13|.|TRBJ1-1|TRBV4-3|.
CASSQEEGTEAFF
TGCGCCAGCAGCCAAGAGGAGGGGACTGAAGCTTTCTTT
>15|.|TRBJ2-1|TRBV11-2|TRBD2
CASSLVAGGTNEQFF
TGTGCCAGCAGCCTTGTAGCGGGAGGGACGAATGAGCAGTTCTTC
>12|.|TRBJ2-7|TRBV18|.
CASSTQAYEQYF
TGTGCCAGCTCTACCCAAGCCTACGAGCAGTACTTC
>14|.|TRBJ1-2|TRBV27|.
CASSQADRPYGYTF
TGTGCCAGCAGTCAAGCCGACAGACCCTATGGCTACACCTTC
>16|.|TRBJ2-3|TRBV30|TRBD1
CAWSVGTEYSTDTQYF
TGTGCCTGGAGTGTAGGGACAGAATACAGCACAGATACGCAGTATTTT
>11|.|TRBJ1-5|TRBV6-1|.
CATGGGKSQHF
TGTGCCACCGGGGGAGGCAAGTCCCAGCATTTT
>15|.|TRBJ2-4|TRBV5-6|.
CASSAGPEGLNIQYF
TGTGCCAGCAGCGCGGGACCCGAGGGGCTAAACATTCAGTACTTC
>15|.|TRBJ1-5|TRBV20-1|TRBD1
CSARDGGTDNQPQHF
TGCAGTGCTAGAGATGGAGGGACAGACAATCAGCCCCAGCATTTT
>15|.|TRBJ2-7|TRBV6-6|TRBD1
CASSTSSTGSYEQYF
TGTGCCAGCAGCACTTCTTCGACAGGGTCCTACGAGCAGTACTTC
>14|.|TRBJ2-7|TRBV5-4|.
CASSLRPSSPEQYF
TGTGCCAGCAGCTTAAGGCCAAGCAGTCCCGAGCAGTACTTC
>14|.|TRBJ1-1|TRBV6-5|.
CASSFSGLNTEAFF
TGTGCCAGCAGCTTCTCGGGTTTGAACACTGAAGCTTTCTTT
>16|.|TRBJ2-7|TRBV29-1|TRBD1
CSVILVTRQGGGEQYF
TGCAGCGTTATTTTGGTGACACGACAGGGTGGCGGCGAGCAGTACTTC
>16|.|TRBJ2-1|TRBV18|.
CASSPRGAQIINEQFF
TGTGCCAGCTCACCCAGGGGCGCGCAGATTATAAATGAGCAGTTCTTC
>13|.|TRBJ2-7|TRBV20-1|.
CSAWRGVDYEQYF
TGCAGTGCCTGGCGCGGAGTTGACTACGAGCAGTACTTC
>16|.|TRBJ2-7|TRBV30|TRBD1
CAWSARGTGGSYEQYF
TGTGCCTGGAGTGCGCGAGGGACAGGGGGATCCTACGAGCAGTACTTC
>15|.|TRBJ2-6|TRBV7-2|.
CASSRPRTGANVLTF
TGTGCCAGCAGCCGGCCGAGAACTGGGGCCAACGTCCTGACTTTC
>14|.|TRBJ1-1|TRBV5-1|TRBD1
CASSFTQGGTEAFF
TGCGCCAGCAGCTTTACACAGGGGGGAACTGAAGCTTTCTTT
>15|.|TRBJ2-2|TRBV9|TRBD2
CASSVASGSTGELFF
TGTGCCAGCAGCGTAGCTAGCGGGTCCACCGGGGAGCTGTTTTTT
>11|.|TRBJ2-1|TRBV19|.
CASSIEVEQFF
TGTGCCAGTAGTATAGAGGTTGAGCAGTTCTTC
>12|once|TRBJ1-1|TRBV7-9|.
CASSPLNTEAFF
TGTGCCAGCAGCCCTCTGAACACTGAAGCTTTCTTT
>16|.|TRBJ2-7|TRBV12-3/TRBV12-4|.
CASSLPARGGNYEQYF
TGTGCCAGCAGTTTACCAGCTCGAGGGGGGAACTACGAGCAGTACTTC
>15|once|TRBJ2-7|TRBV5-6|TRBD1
CASSGGQVLPYEQYF
TGTGCCAGCAGCGGTGGACAGGTCCTTCCCTACGAGCAGTACTTC
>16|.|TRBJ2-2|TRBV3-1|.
CASSHNLGWNTGELFF
TGTGCCAGCAGCCATAATCTCGGGTGGAACACCGGGGAGCTGTTTTTT
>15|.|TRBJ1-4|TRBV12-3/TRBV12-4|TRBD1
CASSSRETGVEKLFF
TGTGCCAGCAGCTCCCGTGAGACAGGGGTTGAAAAACTGTTTTTT
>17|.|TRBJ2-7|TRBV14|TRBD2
CASSRKGTSGTQYEQYF
TGTGCCAGCAGCCGCAAGGGGACTAGCGGAACCCAATACGAGCAGTACTTC
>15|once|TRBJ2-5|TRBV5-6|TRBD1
CASKRTGVVKETQYF
TGTGCCAGCAAAAGGACAGGAGTCGTTAAAGAGACCCAGTACTTC
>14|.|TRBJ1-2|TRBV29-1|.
CSALTTTFFYGYTF
TGCAGCGCCTTGACAACGACTTTCTTCTATGGCTACACCTTC
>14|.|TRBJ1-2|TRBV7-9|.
CASSPPDGYGGYTF
TGTGCCAGCAGCCCTCCCGACGGGTACGGTGGCTACACCTTC